This passage covers 20 T cell receptor beta chains from one sample sequenced in a study of cytomegalovirus exposure and HLA in healthy donors. PCR used 60 Vbeta primers and 13 Jbeta primers. TCRdb's copy holds only in-frame clones and misses some; the assay was immunoSEQ multiplex PCR. The table gives about 130,000 clones; the top ten clones make up 1.5% to 2.5% of it. The sequenced material came from PBMCs. These receptor sequences come from an older woman in good health and CMV-seronegative.

The V gene is TRBV28, the J gene TRBJ1-5; TRBD1 might be the D (6 bases). Germline CDR1 is MDHEN and CDR2 is SYDVKM. V gave up 3 bases and J gave up 3 bases, with 18 bases separating them. The CDR3 has 17 residues. The CDR3 here is CASSFKWETGINQPQHF. The CDR3 bases are TGTGCCAGCAGTTTTAAGTGGGAGACAGGTATCAATCAGCCCCAGCATTTT.

V is TRBV28 and J is TRBJ1-4; D is possibly TRBD1 (6 bases). V was trimmed by 6 bases and J by 2 bases, leaving 13 bases between them. Per the germline V gene, CDR1 is MDHEN and CDR2 is SYDVKM. This CDR3 has 15 residues. CDR3 nucleotides: TGTGCCAGCAGCCTAGCGGGGGCCACTAATGAAAAACTGTTTTTT. Its protein is CASSLAGATNEKLFF.

This sequence joins TRBV5-1 and TRBJ2-7, with TRBD1 identical over 10 bases. This CDR3 contains 14 residues. The germline V gene encodes CDR1 SGHRS and CDR2 YFSETQ. V was pared by 3 bases and J by 7 bases, with 7 bases of the junction left unmatched. CDR3 DNA: TGCGCCAGCAGCTCCCCGGGACAGGGGAGAGAGCAGTACTTC. Translating it yields CASSSPGQGREQYF.

The chain combines TRBV5-1 with TRBJ2-3, with TRBD2 as a possible D gene (6 bases). Trimming removed 1 base from V and 5 bases from J, with 11 bases in between. CDR3 length: 14 amino acids. In germline, CDR1 is SGHRS, CDR2 YFSETQ. CDR3 in DNA: TGCGCCAGCAGCTTGATGCGGGATAGAGATACGCAGTATTTT. Protein product: CASSLMRDRDTQYF.

The chain recombines TRBV6-5 with TRBJ2-7, with 9 bases identical to TRBD2. The CDR3 length is 15 residues. V lost 0 bases, J lost 3 bases, and 3 bases stayed unmatched. Germline CDR1 reads MNHEY; CDR2 reads SVGAGI. CDR3 in amino acids: CASSYSASGIYEQYF. CDR3 DNA: TGTGCCAGCAGTTACTCGGCTAGCGGGATCTACGAGCAGTACTTC.

The CDR3 loop is CASSLRLAGTSGELFF. The CDR3 region has the DNA TGTGCCAGCAGTTTGAGGCTAGCGGGGACCAGCGGGGAGCTGTTTTTT. V usage is TRBV27 and J usage is TRBJ2-2; 9 bases are shared with TRBD2. Germline V CDR1 and CDR2: MNHEY, SMNVEV (reference sequence). The CDR3 is 16 residues long. Trimming cost V 3 bases and J 7 bases; bases outside gene matches: 9.

The V and J genes are TRBV6-5 and TRBJ2-7; 11 bases are a match to TRBD2. V lost 5 bases to trimming and J lost 1 base; unmatched junction nucleotides: 1. The CDR3 consists of 14 residues. Per the germline V gene, CDR1 is MNHEY and CDR2 is SVGAGI. CDR3 sequence: CASSRLAGSYEQYF. DNA for the CDR3: TGTGCCAGCAGTCGACTAGCGGGATCCTACGAGCAGTACTTC.

The V call is TRBV2, the J call TRBJ1-1; D might be TRBD1 (5 bases). Per germline, CDR1 SNHLY and CDR2 FYNNEI. The CDR3 sequence is 12 residues long. V lost 8 bases, J lost 4 bases, and 11 bases lay in between. DNA for the CDR3: TGTGCCAGCGGGGGGGTGGTCACTGAAGCTTTCTTT. The encoded protein is CASGGVVTEAFF.

V and J are TRBV5-1 and TRBJ1-2, with 12 bases identical to TRBD1. CDR3 size: 16 residues. The germline gives CDR1 SGHRS, CDR2 YFSETQ. Trimming at V came to 4 bases and at J to 3 bases, leaving 7 bases not matched to a gene. CDR3 nucleotides: TGCGCCAGCAGCCAACTCGGGACAGGGGGCGACTATGGCTACACCTTC. It encodes CASSQLGTGGDYGYTF.

The V gene is TRBV6-4, the J gene TRBJ2-7; no clear D gene. The germline CDR1 and CDR2 sequences are MRHNA and SNTAGT. The CDR3 is 16 residues long. Trimming pared 3 bases from V and 0 bases from J, leaving 15 bases between. The CDR3 here is CASSDAPTENSYEQYF. The CDR3 nucleotides read TGTGCCAGCAGTGATGCCCCTACTGAAAACTCCTACGAGCAGTACTTC.

The chain joins TRBV9 to TRBJ2-1; possible D gene TRBD1, 7 bases. Germline CDR1 is SGDLS and CDR2 is YYNGEE. V gave up 4 bases and J gave up 3 bases, with 17 bases separating them. The CDR3 has 16 amino acids. The CDR3 sequence is CASSPVPGGNYNEQFF. The CDR3 region has the DNA TGTGCCAGCAGCCCTGTCCCAGGGGGGAACTACAATGAGCAGTTCTTC.

The chain has TRBV23-1 and TRBJ2-7, with D possibly being TRBD2 (6 bases). TRBV23-1 is marked as an open reading frame, function uncertain. This CDR3 spans 10 amino acids. The ends were cut back, 7 bases at V and 7 bases at J, with 8 bases in the middle. For the CDR3, the DNA is TGCGCCAGCATAGCGGATGAGCAGTACTTC. It codes for CASIADEQYF.

The V gene is TRBV14, the J gene TRBJ2-7, with 9 bases lining up with TRBD1. V was clipped by 4 bases and J by 3 bases; unmatched bases: 4. CDR1 is SGHDN, CDR2 FVKESK, per germline. This CDR3 is built from 14 residues. Written as DNA, the CDR3 is TGTGCCAGCAGCCCAGGACAGGGGAACTACGAGCAGTACTTC. Translation gives CASSPGQGNYEQYF.

CDR3 loop: CASSDRGQDEAFF. CDR3 sequence (DNA): TGCGCCAGCTCCGACAGGGGGCAAGATGAAGCTTTCTTT. The gene calls are TRBV5-1 and TRBJ1-1; 10 nucleotides match TRBD1. The CDR3 has 13 amino acids. With V trimmed by 7 bases and J by 7 bases, 7 bases remained unmatched. From germline, CDR1 is SGHRS and CDR2 YFSETQ.

This chain connects TRBV5-5 to TRBJ2-7; 10 bases match TRBD1. CDR1 is SGHKS and CDR2 is YYEKEE in the germline V gene (reference sequence). V shed 6 bases and J 3 bases; nucleotides not matched to a gene: 12. The CDR3 totals 16 residues. CDR3 amino acids: CASTPLVGTGVYEQYF. CDR3 DNA: TGTGCCAGCACCCCGTTGGTGGGGACAGGGGTCTACGAGCAGTACTTC.

V is TRBV9 and J is TRBJ1-5; TRBD1 matches 7 bases. The CDR3 has 15 residues. Per the germline V gene, CDR1 is SGDLS and CDR2 is YYNGEE. The trim removed 0 bases at V and 10 bases at J, leaving 10 bases unmatched. The CDR3 protein is CASSVGTGEVAPQHF. CDR3 DNA: TGTGCCAGCAGCGTAGGAACAGGGGAGGTGGCTCCCCAGCATTTT.

The V call is TRBV28, the J call TRBJ2-7; TRBD2 matches at 14 bases. With V trimmed by 6 bases and J by 3 bases, 4 bases remained unmatched. Germline V lookup: CDR1 MDHEN, CDR2 SYDVKM. This CDR3 contains 15 residues. CDR3 nucleotide sequence: TGTGCCAGCAGCGAAGGACTAGCGGGGGGCTACGAGCAGTACTTC. The encoded protein is CASSEGLAGGYEQYF. Full variable domain (outside the CDR3, taken from reference TRBV28 and TRBJ2-7): DVKVTQSSRYLVKRTGEKVFLECVQDMDHENMFWYRQDPGLGLRLIYFSYDVKMKEKGDIPEGYSVSREKKERFSLILESASTNQTSMYLCASSEGLAGGYEQYFGPGTRLTVT.

The chain recombines TRBV6-1 with TRBJ2-2, with TRBD1 matching 10 bases. The J segment lost 4 bases and the V segment lost 6 bases, leaving 5 bases of the junction unmatched. Germline values: CDR1 MNHNS, CDR2 SASEGT. This CDR3 comprises 15 residues. The CDR3 here is CASSSDRGLTGELFF. CDR3 DNA: TGTGCCAGCAGCTCCGACAGGGGGCTCACCGGGGAGCTGTTTTTT.

The CDR3 spells CAWSPSVGAGELFF. The CDR3, as DNA: TGTGCCTGGAGTCCGAGTGTGGGAGCCGGGGAGCTGTTTTTT. The chain recombines TRBV30 with TRBJ2-2; tentative D call: TRBD2 (5 bases). V was pared by 2 bases and J by 6 bases, with 13 bases between. The germline CDR1 and CDR2 sequences are GTSNPN and SVGIG (reference sequence). This CDR3 is 14 amino acids long.

Here the CDR3 reads CSVPDRRGTGELFF. CDR3 sequence (DNA): TGCAGCGTTCCAGACAGGAGAGGCACCGGGGAGCTGTTTTTT. This chain connects TRBV29-1 to TRBJ2-2, with D maybe TRBD1 (6 bases). CDR3 length: 14 amino acids. Germline V gene data show CDR1 as SQVTM and CDR2 as ANQGSEA. V was cut by 5 bases and J by 4 bases, with 14 bases left in between.